This T cell receptor beta chain was retrieved from a study of CD8+ T cells in alopecia areata. Study findings and constraints: Persistence during tofacitinib was seen for many expanded lesional clones in scalp and blood. For lesional scalp, especially alopecia totalis/universalis, clonality was higher than in normal scalp. With patients, TCR sharing proved less clear than in mice, a difference possibly related to HLA.

It was cDNA, reverse transcribed from extracted RNA, that served as the sequencing template. This table comes from immunoSEQ multiplex PCR, and its TCRdb copy is limited to in-frame clones, with some not included. The table records 150,000 to 200,000 clones, 65% of them present only once. Turning to this clone: Its specificity is not known.

V was shortened by 1 base and J by 0 bases, with 13 bases between the two germline ends. The V gene's germline CDR1 is MGHRA and CDR2 YSYEKL. There are 17 residues in the CDR3. Stated treatment: oral pan-JAK inhibitor, 5-10 mg twice daily. It was from alopecia areata patients that lesional scalp punch biopsies and peripheral blood were collected. Sequences were derived from CD4+ T cells sorted from blood, sampled at week 4, from a patient treated with tofacitinib. The TCR sequence derives from a human donor with alopecia areata. The rearrangement joins TRBV4-1 to TRBJ2-4; either TRBD1 or TRBD2 may supply D (6 bases each). CDR3 sequence (DNA): TGCGCCAGCAGCCAAGGTTTCGAGGGGGGAGCCAAAAACATTCAGTACTTC. It translates to CASSQGFEGGAKNIQYF.